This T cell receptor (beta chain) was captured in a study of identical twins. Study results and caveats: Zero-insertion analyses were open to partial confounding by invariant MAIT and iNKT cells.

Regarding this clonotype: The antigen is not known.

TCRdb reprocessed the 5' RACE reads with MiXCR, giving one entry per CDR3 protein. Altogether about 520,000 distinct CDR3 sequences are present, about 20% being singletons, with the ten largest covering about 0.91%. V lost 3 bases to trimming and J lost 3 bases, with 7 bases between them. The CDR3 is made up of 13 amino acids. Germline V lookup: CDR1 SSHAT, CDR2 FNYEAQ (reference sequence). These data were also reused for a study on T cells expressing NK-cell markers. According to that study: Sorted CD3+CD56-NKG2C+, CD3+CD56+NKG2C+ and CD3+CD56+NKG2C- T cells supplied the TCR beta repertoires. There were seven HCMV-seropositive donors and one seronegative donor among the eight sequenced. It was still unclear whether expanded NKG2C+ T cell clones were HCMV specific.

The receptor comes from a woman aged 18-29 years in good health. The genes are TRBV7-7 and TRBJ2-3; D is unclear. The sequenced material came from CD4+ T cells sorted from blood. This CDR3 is CASSFSATDTQYF. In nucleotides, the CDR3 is TGTGCCAGCAGCTTCTCCGCGACAGATACGCAGTATTTT.